These 13 T cell receptor beta chains were all obtained from the same sample, sequenced in a study of tumor-infiltrating lymphocytes in primary liver carcinoma. Synthesis of TCR beta cDNA was carried out from 500 ng total RNA with a constant-region primer. Slightly modified ARM-PCR with three nested multiplex PCR rounds yielded TCR beta libraries. The first two PCR rounds used TRBV1-TRBV30 forward primers with a C-beta reverse primer, roughly 11 cycles each. TCRdb ran MiXCR on the multiplex PCR reads and lists one entry per CDR3 protein. The sample contains 40,000 or so distinct CDR3 sequences, roughly 77% of which appear only once. Co-extraction of both nucleic acids (RNA and DNA) used roughly 19-33 mg of unsorted bulk tissue. The sequenced sample was tumor-adjacent normal liver tissue. The receptors were gathered from a woman under 40 with primary liver carcinoma and hepatitis B virus infection.

Points on this clonotype: Germline is not matched at one junction end, which may reflect a read error. The genes are TRBV6-6 and TRBJ2-2, with 7 bases fitting TRBD1. The CDR3 length is 14 residues. Germline-derived CDR1 and CDR2 are MNHNY and SVGAGI (reference sequence). The CDR3 loop is CATRGFANTGELSF. Here the CDR3 DNA reads TGTGCCACCAGGGGGTTCGCGAACACCGGGGAGCTGTCTTTT.

As concerns this clonotype: A much larger clone lies a single base off, so this may be a read error. V gene TRBV7-9 combines with J gene TRBJ2-3; 8 nucleotides match TRBD2. The CDR3 totals 17 residues. The germline V gene encodes CDR1 SEHNR and CDR2 FQNEAQ (reference sequence). The CDR3 is CASSLGQAGARTDMQYF. The CDR3 coding sequence is TGTGCCAGCAGCTTAGGTCAAGCGGGAGCTAGGACAGATATGCAGTATTTT.

As for this clonotype: At one end the junction does not follow the germline gene, possibly because of a read error. This chain connects TRBV6-6 to TRBJ2-2, with 8 bases that match TRBD1. The CDR3 has 15 amino acids. Germline V gene data show CDR1 as MNHNY and CDR2 as SVGAGI (reference sequence). CDR3 amino acids: CVSSYTQGAGGELFF. In DNA form, the CDR3 reads TGTGTCAGCAGTTACACGCAGGGGGCTGGCGGTGAGCTGTTTTTT.

The rearrangement joins TRBV6-6 to TRBJ2-6; no reliable D call. This CDR3 is built from 20 residues. Germline CDR1 MNHNY, CDR2 SVGAGI (reference sequence). V lost 1 base and J 4 bases, leaving 23 bases between the germline ends. Here the CDR3 reads CASSYYPPRSGLSGANVLTF. CDR3 bases: TGTGCCAGCAGTTACTACCCGCCCAGGAGTGGCCTTTCAGGGGCCAACGTCCTGACTTTC.

The rearrangement links TRBV7-9 to TRBJ1-4; D is undetermined. Between the trimmed V and J ends, which lost 5 bases and 3 bases, there was a span of 4 bases. The CDR3 consists of 12 residues. Germline V gives CDR1 SEHNR, CDR2 FQNEAQ (reference sequence). CDR3 sequence: CASSNPNEKLFF. The CDR3 DNA follows: TGTGCCAGCAGCAATCCTAATGAAAAACTGTTTTTT.

As regards this clonotype: At one end, the junction sequence differs from germline, possibly due to a read error. The V call is TRBV4-1, the J call TRBJ2-1, with 14 bases identical to TRBD2. The germline V gene has CDR1 MGHRA and CDR2 YSYEKL. The CDR3 has 19 residues. CDR3 loop: CASSQLNLSTSGRALQQFF. CDR3 DNA sequence: TGTGCCAGCAGCCAATTAAACCTCTCGACTAGCGGGAGGGCCCTTCAACAGTTCTTC.

In this sample, this clonotype turned up a few times. The rearrangement links TRBV11-2 to TRBJ2-1; 13 nucleotides line up with TRBD2. Trimming removed 6 bases from V and 6 bases from J; junction bases left unmatched: 8. CDR3 length: 16 residues. Germline values: CDR1 SGHAT, CDR2 FQNNGV. The CDR3 loop is CASRATSGRASNEQFF. In nucleotides, the CDR3 is TGTGCCAGCAGGGCTACTAGCGGGAGGGCCAGCAATGAGCAGTTCTTC.

Of note for this clonotype: This likely comes from a read error, as the CDR3 has no conserved phenylalanine or tryptophan at its end. The V call is TRBV6-2 or TRBV6-3, the J call TRBJ2-2; D ambiguous. The CDR3 sequence is 14 residues long. The germline CDR1 and CDR2 sequences are MNHEY and SVGEGT. V shed 8 bases and J shed 1 base, with 11 bases lying between them. Here the CDR3 reads CASCLNENTGELFV. DNA for the CDR3: TGTGCCAGCTGCCTAAACGAGAACACCGGGGAGCTGTTTGTT.

Note on this clonotype: The conserved final phenylalanine or tryptophan is absent from the CDR3, which likely points to a read error. No DNA is shown, since the ends of the CDR3 on it are uncertain; the CDR3 is the one TCRdb lists. The gene calls are TRBV13 and TRBJ1-1; TRBD1 reflects the table's D call only, with no check against the DNA. The CDR3 adds up to 14 amino acids, both ends counted. Germline values: CDR1 PRHDT, CDR2 FYEKMQ (reference sequence). CDR3 amino acids: CASRTGGANTEALI.

A word on this clonotype: A single base separates this from a much larger clone, so it may be a read error. The V and J genes are TRBV29-1 and TRBJ2-7; no reliable D call. The CDR3 is 12 amino acids. V was cut by 6 bases and J by 2 bases, with 11 bases left in between. Per the germline V gene, CDR1 is SQVTM and CDR2 is ANQGSEA. The CDR3 loop is CSVAFGPYEQYF. The CDR3 DNA follows: TGCAGCGTGGCCTTCGGACCCTACGAGCAGTACTTC.

The count of this clonotype is one. A junction boundary mismatches the germline segment, possibly from a read error. The chain links TRBV6-2 or TRBV6-3 to TRBJ1-5; 7 nucleotides agree with TRBD1. The germline V gene has CDR1 MNHEY and CDR2 SVGEGT. CDR3 length: 15 residues. CDR3 coding DNA: TGTGCCAGCAGCGCCGGGACAGTGGAGTATCAGCCCCAACATTTT. Translating it yields CASSAGTVEYQPQHF.

This clonotype was seen only a few times. This is likely a read error, given that the CDR3 carries no conserved phenylalanine or tryptophan at its end. This rearrangement joins TRBV7-8 to TRBJ2-1, with 7 bases identical to TRBD2. Germline CDR1 SGHVS, CDR2 FQNEAQ. CDR3 length: 17 residues. Trimming took 5 bases from V and 2 from J; bases not matched to a gene: 12. This CDR3 is CASSTRAGVVTYNEQFS. The CDR3 nucleotides read TGTGCCAGCAGCACCCGTGCGGGAGTGGTAACCTACAATGAGCAGTTCTCC.

V and J are TRBV6-1 and TRBJ2-6; either TRBD1 or TRBD2 may fit D (5 bases each). The CDR3 sequence is 15 residues long. Trimming removed 3 bases from V and 15 bases from J, with 21 bases in between. CDR1 MNHNS and CDR2 SASEGT come from the germline V gene. For the CDR3, the DNA is TGTGCCAGCAGTGATCGGGGAAGTGGGGCCAATGCCCTGACTTTC. This translates into CASSDRGSGANALTF.